A single sample is the source of the 21 T cell receptor beta chains below, sequenced in a study of T cell changes during pregnancy in multiple sclerosis. Using immunoSEQ multiplex PCR, the repertoire was profiled, and TCRdb retains in-frame clones only, with some absent. The sample yields 80,000 to 100,000 clones, 85% to 95% seen once. The sample here was peripheral blood, taken in the first trimester of pregnancy. Receptors were obtained from a female donor with multiple sclerosis, enrolled in a pregnancy study.

This clone was seen just once. The chain joins TRBV28 to TRBJ2-7, with TRBD2 matching 9 bases. The V segment lost 10 bases and the J segment 2 bases; nucleotides outside the gene matches: 12. The V gene's germline CDR1 is MDHEN and CDR2 SYDVKM. This CDR3 has 15 amino acids. CDR3 protein: CATRPTSGGAYEQYF. CDR3 nucleotide sequence: TGTGCCACCCGACCGACTAGCGGAGGGGCCTACGAGCAGTACTTC.

The chain links TRBV7-9 to TRBJ1-2; 9 positions match TRBD1. The CDR3 runs 15 residues. Per germline, CDR1 SEHNR and CDR2 FQNEAQ (reference sequence). With V trimmed by 1 base and J by 2 bases, 2 bases remained unmatched. The CDR3 sequence is CASSLVGTGNYGYTF. CDR3 nucleotides: TGTGCCAGCAGCTTAGTGGGGACAGGGAACTATGGCTACACCTTC.

The chain couples TRBV6-1 to TRBJ1-2; D uncertain. Germline V gives CDR1 MNHNS, CDR2 SASEGT. The CDR3 is 15 residues long. The V gene lost 11 bases and the J gene lost 8 bases, with 27 bases spanning the gap. The CDR3 DNA reads TGTGCCGGGAGTAACGGTAGACAAAGGACTATCGGCTACACCTTC. It is translated as CAGSNGRQRTIGYTF.

As regards this clone: The sample carries other DNA sequences with the same CDR3. The chain joins TRBV7-2 to TRBJ2-3, with D maybe TRBD2 (5 bases). Germline loops: CDR1 SGHTA, CDR2 FQGNSA. Trimming cost V 2 bases and J 4 bases, with 10 bases left between them. The CDR3 extends over 14 amino acids. The CDR3 sequence: CASSLLGGADTQYF. DNA for the CDR3: TGTGCCAGCAGCTTACTAGGAGGCGCAGATACGCAGTATTTT.

By share, this clone counts as medium-sized (0.01 to 0.1%). The genes are TRBV28 and TRBJ2-5; D is unresolved. The CDR3 runs to 14 residues. Germline lookup yields CDR1 MDHEN and CDR2 SYDVKM. Between the trimmed V and J ends, which lost 11 bases and 0 bases, there was a span of 16 bases. The CDR3 sequence is CAESERQYQETQYF. CDR3 sequence (DNA): TGTGCCGAGTCGGAGAGGCAGTACCAAGAGACCCAGTACTTC. The full variable domain, rest sourced from reference TRBV28 and TRBJ2-5, is DVKVTQSSRYLVKRTGEKVFLECVQDMDHENMFWYRQDPGLGLRLIYFSYDVKMKEKGDIPEGYSVSREKKERFSLILESASTNQTSMYLCAESERQYQETQYFGPGTRLLVL.

The CDR3 nucleotides are TGTGCCAGCAGCCGACCGGGACTAGCGGGAGGCTACGAGCAGTACTTC. Protein sequence: CASSRPGLAGGYEQYF. V is TRBV6-6 and J is TRBJ2-7; 15 nucleotides line up with TRBD2. CDR3 length: 16 amino acids. The germline V gene has CDR1 MNHNY and CDR2 SVGAGI (reference sequence). J lost 3 bases, V lost 6 bases, and 6 bases had no gene match.

V is TRBV18 and J is TRBJ2-3; 8 bases are a match to TRBD2. Germline CDR1 reads KGHSH; CDR2 reads LQKENI. The V gene end was trimmed by 6 bases and the J gene end by 4 bases; junction bases not matched to a gene: 12. This CDR3 is built from 16 residues. In DNA form, the CDR3 reads TGTGCCAGCTCCCGAGGACCCGCAGCGGGGGCAGATACGCAGTATTTT. It codes for CASSRGPAAGADTQYF.

This rearrangement joins TRBV29-1 to TRBJ1-2; TRBD1 agrees at 11 bases. CDR1 is SQVTM and CDR2 is ANQGSEA in the germline V gene. The CDR3 contains 14 residues. V lost 7 bases, J lost 8 bases, and 12 bases stayed unmatched. The CDR3 here is CSAGWGQGGVGYTF. Here the CDR3 DNA reads TGCAGCGCCGGATGGGGACAGGGGGGCGTGGGCTACACCTTC.

The CDR3 DNA sequence: TGTGCCAGCAGTTTCGTAAGGGAGCCGCCCGAGACCCAGTACTTC. Translating gives CASSFVREPPETQYF. The chain has TRBV27 and TRBJ2-5; D might be TRBD2 (5 bases). The length of the CDR3 is 15 residues. From germline, CDR1 is MNHEY and CDR2 SMNVEV (reference sequence). V lost 3 bases, J lost 5 bases, and 16 bases lay in between.

V gene TRBV6-6 combines with J gene TRBJ2-5; D call uncertain. Trimming removed 6 bases at V and 1 base at J, with 9 bases between. The CDR3 contains 13 residues. Per the germline V gene, CDR1 is MNHNY and CDR2 is SVGAGI (reference sequence). CDR3: CASSSRGQETQYF. The DNA of the CDR3 is TGTGCCAGCAGCTCCAGAGGCCAAGAGACCCAGTACTTC.

The chain combines TRBV4-3 with TRBJ2-3; 9 nucleotides agree with TRBD2. CDR1 and CDR2 (germline): LGHNA, YSLEER. There are 14 residues in the CDR3. Trimming took 2 bases from V and 4 from J; bases not matched to a gene: 1. The CDR3 region is CASSQIAGADTQYF. The DNA for the CDR3 is TGCGCCAGCAGCCAAATAGCGGGAGCAGATACGCAGTATTTT.

V usage is TRBV6-5 and J usage is TRBJ2-7; tentative D call: TRBD1 (6 bases). The V end lost 2 bases, the J end lost 3 bases, and 11 bases lay between the germline ends. The CDR3 has 14 residues. Germline CDR1 reads MNHEY; CDR2 reads SVGAGI. The CDR3 sequence: CASSYDRRYYEQYF. The CDR3 bases are TGTGCCAGCAGTTACGACAGGCGATACTACGAGCAGTACTTC.

A single count supports this clone. The chain couples TRBV19 to TRBJ2-1; D may be TRBD1 (5 bases). The CDR3 is 16 residues long. Trimming cost V 5 bases and J 5 bases, with 19 bases left between them. The V gene's germline CDR1 is LNHDA and CDR2 SQIVND (reference sequence). CDR3 protein: CASSPNQGVGDNEQFF. CDR3 DNA sequence: TGTGCCAGTAGTCCGAATCAGGGTGTAGGGGACAATGAGCAGTTCTTC.

This rearrangement joins TRBV28 to TRBJ1-1; D is ambiguous. CDR3 size: 12 residues. V gave up 10 bases and J gave up 4 bases, with 13 bases separating them. Germline CDR1 is MDHEN and CDR2 is SYDVKM. CDR3 amino acids: CATAEGATEAFF. The CDR3 DNA is TGTGCCACCGCAGAGGGTGCCACTGAAGCTTTCTTT.

The chain has TRBV2 and TRBJ2-5; D not certain. This CDR3 region has 11 residues. V was cut by 5 bases and J by 3 bases, with 4 bases left in between. Looked up from germline, CDR1 is SNHLY and CDR2 is FYNNEI. The CDR3, as DNA: TGTGCCAGCAGTCCTGAAGAGACCCAGTACTTC. Protein: CASSPEETQYF. Filled out from reference TRBV2 and TRBJ2-5, the complete variable domain reads EPEVTQTPSHQVTQMGQEVILRCVPISNHLYFYWYRQILGQKVEFLVSFYNNEISEKSEIFDDQFSVERPDGSNFTLKIRSTKLEDSAMYFCASSPEETQYFGPGTRLLVL.

The CDR3 DNA reads TGTGCCAGCATGACAGACAGCCAAGAGACCCAGTACTTC. It translates to CASMTDSQETQYF. J is TRBJ2-5 and V is TRBV2; D is perhaps TRBD1 (5 bases). This CDR3 comprises 13 residues. V was clipped by 7 bases and J by 1 base, with 10 bases between them. Germline-derived CDR1 and CDR2 are SNHLY and FYNNEI. The full variable domain, with the rest looked up from reference TRBV2 and TRBJ2-5, is EPEVTQTPSHQVTQMGQEVILRCVPISNHLYFYWYRQILGQKVEFLVSFYNNEISEKSEIFDDQFSVERPDGSNFTLKIRSTKLEDSAMYFCASMTDSQETQYFGPGTRLLVL.

The chain uses TRBV27 and TRBJ2-7, with a tentative D call TRBD1 (6 bases). Germline assignment: CDR1 MNHEY and CDR2 SMNVEV (reference sequence). The CDR3 is 14 residues long. The germline V and J ends were trimmed by 5 bases and 3 bases, with 14 bases remaining between them. The CDR3 DNA follows: TGTGCCAGCAGTGCCGCCGGGACACACTACGAGCAGTACTTC. It encodes CASSAAGTHYEQYF.

V gene TRBV4-1 combines with J gene TRBJ2-7, with TRBD2 identical over 10 bases. The CDR3 runs 15 residues. V gave up 0 bases and J gave up 3 bases; unmatched junction bases: 2. Germline V CDR1 and CDR2: MGHRA, YSYEKL. CDR3 sequence reads: CASSQELAGFYEQYF. The CDR3 DNA sequence: TGCGCCAGCAGCCAAGAACTAGCGGGATTCTACGAGCAGTACTTC.

V gene TRBV5-1 combines with J gene TRBJ2-7; D gene ambiguous. From germline, CDR1 is SGHRS and CDR2 YFSETQ. The CDR3 is made up of 14 amino acids. V was clipped by 4 bases and J by 4 bases, with 15 bases between them. The CDR3 nucleotides read TGCGCCAGCAGCCGAGTCGAAGCCGGTTACGAGCAGTACTTC. This gives the protein CASSRVEAGYEQYF. Variable domain in full (rest from reference TRBV5-1 and TRBJ2-7): KAGVTQTPRYLIKTRGQQVTLSCSPISGHRSVSWYQQTPGQGLQFLFEYFSETQRNKGNFPGRFSGRQFSNSRSEMNVSTLELGDSALYLCASSRVEAGYEQYFGPGTRLTVT.

The chain is built from TRBV18 and TRBJ1-5; tentative D call: TRBD1 (5 bases). CDR1 and CDR2 from the germline V gene are KGHSH and LQKENI. The V end lost 6 bases, the J end lost 3 bases, and 12 bases lay between the germline ends. This CDR3 comprises 14 residues. CDR3 nucleotides: TGTGCCAGCTCCCTCGGGGGGTTCAATCAGCCCCAGCATTTT. As protein: CASSLGGFNQPQHF.

V and J are TRBV25-1 and TRBJ2-5; possibly TRBD2 for D (6 bases). CDR1 is MGHDK, CDR2 SYGVNS, per germline. The CDR3 runs 12 residues. V shed 6 bases and J shed 2 bases, with 7 bases lying between them. The CDR3 DNA is TGTGCCAGCAGGGCGGGGCAAGAGACCCAGTACTTC. It encodes CASRAGQETQYF.